The 18 T cell receptor beta chains reported below all come from one sample, sequenced in a study of blood T cells in healthy people across ages. For the second PCR, which ran for roughly 7 to 11 cycles, a sample-barcoded 5' primer and a J-beta primer mix were used. A single record per CDR3 protein comes from TCRdb applying MiXCR to the 5' RACE reads. The sample lists about 680,000 distinct CDR3 sequences, approximately 50% occurring once. The source material was blood. These receptors all stem from a woman aged 55 to 70 in good health.

This sequence joins TRBV4-2 and TRBJ2-1; 8 nucleotides align to TRBD1. The CDR3 consists of 17 residues. Trimming at V came to 2 bases and at J to 1 base, leaving 7 bases not matched to a gene. Germline V gives CDR1 LGHNA, CDR2 YNFKEQ. Written as DNA, the CDR3 is TGTGCCAGCAGCCAATCCTCCGGGACAGGTTCCTACAATGAGCAGTTCTTC. Amino acids: CASSQSSGTGSYNEQFF.

Only a few counts were recorded for this clonotype. This chain uses TRBV7-9 with TRBJ2-1; TRBD1 matches at 9 bases. V gave up 3 bases and J gave up 7 bases; unmatched junction bases: 7. CDR1 and CDR2 (germline): SEHNR, FQNEAQ (reference sequence). The CDR3 extends over 15 amino acids. For the CDR3, the DNA is TGTGCCAGCAGCTTCCGGGACAGGGCCCGTAATGAGCAGTTCTTC. Protein: CASSFRDRARNEQFF.

The chain recombines TRBV25-1 with TRBJ1-4; D possibly corresponds to TRBD1 (6 bases). The germline V and J ends were trimmed by 5 bases and 14 bases, with 24 bases remaining between them. Germline-derived CDR1 and CDR2 are MGHDK and SYGVNS. The CDR3 consists of 15 residues. The CDR3 sequence is CASSTPDRRDSVLFF. CDR3 in DNA: TGTGCCAGCAGTACCCCAGACAGGAGGGATTCTGTCCTGTTTTTT.

The V call is TRBV20-1, the J call TRBJ2-1; 8 nucleotides align to TRBD2. There are 13 residues in the CDR3. V trimming: 0 bases; J trimming: 12 bases; junction bases outside the gene matches: 7. Germline V CDR1 and CDR2: DFQATT, SNEGSKA (reference sequence). Here the CDR3 reads CSARDGAGGGQFF. CDR3 DNA: TGCAGTGCTAGAGATGGGGCGGGGGGAGGGCAGTTCTTC.

This clonotype was recorded once. The chain joins TRBV7-9 to TRBJ2-5; 9 nucleotides agree with TRBD1. Germline V gene data show CDR1 as SEHNR and CDR2 as FQNEAQ (reference sequence). V gave up 7 bases and J gave up 3 bases; unmatched junction bases: 6. The CDR3 covers 14 residues. The CDR3 bases are TGTGCCAGCACCGCCGGGACAGGGAAAGAGACCCAGTACTTC. Amino acids: CASTAGTGKETQYF.

The rearrangement uses TRBV6-2 or TRBV6-3 and TRBJ2-3; D call uncertain. Trimming took 4 bases from V and 3 from J, leaving 14 bases between them. CDR3 length: 15 amino acids. The V gene's germline CDR1 is MNHEY and CDR2 SVGEGT. The DNA for the CDR3 is TGTGCCAGCAGTTCGGGTCAAATGATAACAGATACGCAGTATTTT. Its translation is CASSSGQMITDTQYF.

The V call is TRBV28, the J call TRBJ1-4; D not certain. Trimming cost V 3 bases and J 8 bases, with 10 bases left between them. The length of the CDR3 is 13 residues. Per the germline V gene, CDR1 is MDHEN and CDR2 is SYDVKM. CDR3 sequence: CASSLVFGEKLFF. The CDR3 coding sequence is TGTGCCAGCAGTTTGGTGTTCGGAGAAAAACTGTTTTTT.

On this clonotype: A much larger clonotype is one base distant, so this may be a read error. The chain is built from TRBV13 and TRBJ1-1; unclear D gene. From germline, CDR1 is PRHDT and CDR2 FYEKMQ (reference sequence). There are 14 residues in the CDR3. V shed 5 bases and J shed 4 bases, with 14 bases lying between them. The CDR3 here is CASSVGGVSTEAFF. The CDR3 region has the DNA TGTGCCAGCAGCGTGGGTGGAGTAAGCACTGAAGCTTTCTTT.

The chain couples TRBV27 to TRBJ2-7, with 10 bases aligning to TRBD2. Unmatched junction bases numbered 4, after V lost 5 bases and J lost 0 bases. The CDR3 is 15 residues long. Per germline, CDR1 MNHEY and CDR2 SMNVEV (reference sequence). This CDR3 reads CASSQRTSGSYEQYF. Here the CDR3 DNA reads TGTGCCAGCAGTCAAAGGACTAGCGGCTCCTACGAGCAGTACTTC.

V gene TRBV20-1 combines with J gene TRBJ2-5, with 8 bases matching TRBD2. J was trimmed by 3 bases and V by 3 bases; bases with no gene match: 3. Germline V gives CDR1 DFQATT, CDR2 SNEGSKA (reference sequence). This CDR3 region has 13 residues. The CDR3 here is CSASPLAEETQYF. CDR3 DNA sequence: TGCAGTGCTAGCCCACTAGCGGAAGAGACCCAGTACTTC.

The chain carries TRBV20-1 and TRBJ1-4, with D uncertain. Per germline, CDR1 DFQATT and CDR2 SNEGSKA (reference sequence). This CDR3 region has 14 residues. The ends were cut back, 0 bases at V and 5 bases at J, with 10 bases in the middle. The CDR3 region is CSARDRRGNEKLFF. CDR3 in DNA: TGCAGTGCTAGAGATCGACGGGGAAATGAAAAACTGTTTTTT.

The rearrangement joins TRBV20-1 to TRBJ2-3, with 15 bases fitting TRBD2. The CDR3 length is 16 residues. V trimming: 5 bases; J trimming: 4 bases; junction bases outside the gene matches: 7. The germline V gene has CDR1 DFQATT and CDR2 SNEGSKA (reference sequence). CDR3 in amino acids: CSACGLAGGPSDTQYF. The DNA of the CDR3 is TGCAGTGCTTGCGGACTAGCGGGAGGGCCATCAGATACGCAGTATTTT.

The J gene is TRBJ2-3, the V gene TRBV20-1; 14 bases align to TRBD2. Per germline, CDR1 DFQATT and CDR2 SNEGSKA (reference sequence). Losses at the gene ends were 3 bases for V and 3 bases for J; bases not matched to a gene: 14. The CDR3 has 19 amino acids. CDR3 DNA sequence: TGCAGTGCTAGTGCCGGGACTAGCGGGAGTTCCCCCGTTACAGATACGCAGTATTTT. The encoded protein is CSASAGTSGSSPVTDTQYF.

V is TRBV29-1 and J is TRBJ2-3; TRBD2 is a possible D gene (6 bases). The germline V and J ends were trimmed by 1 base and 7 bases, with 15 bases remaining between them. The V gene's germline CDR1 is SQVTM and CDR2 ANQGSEA. This CDR3 is built from 14 residues. The DNA of the CDR3 is TGCAGCGTTGAAGTTAGCGGAGGGTTCCATACGCAGTATTTT. This gives the protein CSVEVSGGFHTQYF.

V and J are TRBV20-1 and TRBJ2-2; D possibly matches TRBD1 or TRBD2 (5 bases each). The germline V gene encodes CDR1 DFQATT and CDR2 SNEGSKA (reference sequence). V lost 6 bases to trimming and J lost 4 bases, with 15 bases between them. The CDR3 runs to 14 residues. The CDR3 coding sequence is TGCAGTGCAAAATCGGGACCTCTCACCGGGGAGCTGTTTTTT. Translating it yields CSAKSGPLTGELFF.

The V and J genes are TRBV5-1 and TRBJ2-5, with D perhaps TRBD2 (5 bases). The J call may be faulty, since TRBJ2-7 better matches the DNA end. This CDR3 region has 12 residues. The V gene's germline CDR1 is SGHRS and CDR2 YFSETQ. CDR3 loop: CASSLGGCEQYF. CDR3 in DNA: TGCGCCAGCAGCTTGGGAGGGTGCGAGCAGTACTTC.

The CDR3 is CASSPGTVRIVYGYTF. The CDR3 bases are TGTGCCAGCTCACCTGGGACAGTCCGCATTGTCTATGGCTACACCTTC. The rearrangement uses TRBV18 and TRBJ1-2, with 7 bases fitting TRBD1. Germline V gives CDR1 KGHSH, CDR2 LQKENI. V gave up 3 bases and J gave up 4 bases; unmatched junction bases: 11. The CDR3 is made up of 16 amino acids.

This clonotype has just a few counts. The J gene is TRBJ2-4, the V gene TRBV7-3, with TRBD1 matching over 9 bases. Trimming removed 4 bases from V and 2 bases from J; junction bases left unmatched: 9. Germline CDR1 SGHTA, CDR2 FQGTGA. This CDR3 comprises 17 residues. CDR3 sequence: CASSYSGTGTTKNIQYF. As DNA, the CDR3 is TGTGCCAGCAGCTACTCCGGGACAGGGACGACCAAAAACATTCAGTACTTC.